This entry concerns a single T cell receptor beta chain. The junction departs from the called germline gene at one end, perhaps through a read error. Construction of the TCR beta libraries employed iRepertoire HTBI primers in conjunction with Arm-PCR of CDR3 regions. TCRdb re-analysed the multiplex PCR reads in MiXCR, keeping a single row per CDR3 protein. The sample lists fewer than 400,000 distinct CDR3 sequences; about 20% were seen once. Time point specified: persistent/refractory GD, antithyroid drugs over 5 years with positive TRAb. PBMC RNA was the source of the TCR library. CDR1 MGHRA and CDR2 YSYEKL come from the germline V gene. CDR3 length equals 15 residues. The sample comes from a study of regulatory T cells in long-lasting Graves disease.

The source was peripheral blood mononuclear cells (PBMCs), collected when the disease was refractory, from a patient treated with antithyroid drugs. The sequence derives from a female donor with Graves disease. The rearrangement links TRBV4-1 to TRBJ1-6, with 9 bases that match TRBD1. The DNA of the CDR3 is TGCGCCAGCGGCCAAGGGGACAGGGTTTATTCACCCCTCCACTTT. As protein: CASGQGDRVYSPLHF.